The 22 T cell receptor beta chains reported below all come from one sample, sequenced in a study of cytomegalovirus exposure and HLA in healthy donors (dated by TCRdb to about 2017). The method was the immunoSEQ multiplex PCR assay. For the multiplex PCR, a mixture combining 60 forward primers for TCR Vbeta segments and 13 reverse primers for TCR Jbeta segments was used. Sourced from immuneACCESS, this table was stored by TCRdb with only in-frame sequences that have V and J called. A share of the clones is absent; for the studies checked, an unresolved V gene accounts for under half, and the remainder has no known explanation. The sample yields 200,000 or so clones; 75% to 80% were counted once. About 5.6% of the sample is taken by the ten largest. Input material: PBMCs. These receptors came from a woman in her twenties or thirties in good health and CMV-seropositive.

The chain is built from TRBV6-5 and TRBJ2-7; no reliable D call. Germline V gene data show CDR1 as MNHEY and CDR2 as SVGAGI. The CDR3 totals 13 residues. V was shortened by 2 bases and J by 1 base, with 6 bases between the two germline ends. CDR3 DNA sequence: TGTGCCAGCAGTTACAAGGAGTCCTACGAGCAGTACTTC. Residues: CASSYKESYEQYF.

The V gene is TRBV4-3, the J gene TRBJ2-4, with 10 bases fitting TRBD1. After removal of 4 bases from V and 9 bases from J, the junction contained 6 bases not matched to a gene. The CDR3 spans 14 residues. Germline CDR1 reads LGHNA; CDR2 reads YSLEER. The CDR3: CASSPGQGKGIQYF. CDR3 coding DNA: TGCGCCAGCAGCCCGGGACAGGGGAAGGGCATTCAGTACTTC.

V and J are TRBV10-3 and TRBJ1-2; D remains ambiguous. CDR1 ENHRY and CDR2 SYGVKD come from the germline V gene. Trimming removed 8 bases from V and 7 bases from J, with 11 bases in between. The CDR3 totals 11 residues. CDR3 DNA: TGTGCCATCGGAACTATTATTGGCTACACCTTC. Protein: CAIGTIIGYTF.

This sequence joins TRBV5-1 and TRBJ1-4, with D uncertain. The CDR3 covers 14 residues. Germline CDR1 SGHRS, CDR2 YFSETQ. Trimming removed 5 bases from V and 0 bases from J, with 8 bases in between. The CDR3 region is CASRRVTTNEKLFF. In DNA form, the CDR3 reads TGCGCCAGCAGACGGGTCACAACTAATGAAAAACTGTTTTTT. Combining the CDR3 with reference TRBV5-1 and TRBJ1-4 gives the whole variable domain KAGVTQTPRYLIKTRGQQVTLSCSPISGHRSVSWYQQTPGQGLQFLFEYFSETQRNKGNFPGRFSGRQFSNSRSEMNVSTLELGDSALYLCASRRVTTNEKLFFGSGTQLSVL.

About this clone itself: This sample includes further DNA sequences coding for the same CDR3. This chain uses TRBV6-1 with TRBJ2-5; TRBD2 matches 8 bases. The length of the CDR3 is 17 residues. V was pared by 4 bases and J by 4 bases, with 14 bases of the junction left unmatched. From germline, CDR1 is MNHNS and CDR2 SASEGT. CDR3 loop: CASSALAGSTRRETQYF. The CDR3 nucleotides are TGTGCCAGCAGTGCCTTAGCGGGAAGCACGAGGCGAGAGACCCAGTACTTC.

The CDR3 loop reads CASSPSQGKSGELFF. CDR3 DNA: TGTGCCAGCTCACCATCTCAGGGGAAATCCGGGGAGCTGTTTTTT. This chain links TRBV18 with TRBJ2-2; TRBD1 is a possible D gene (6 bases). Germline loops: CDR1 KGHSH, CDR2 LQKENI. This CDR3 is 15 amino acids long. Trimming shortened V by 2 bases and J by 6 bases, and 13 bases separated the two germline ends.

The chain combines TRBV7-9 with TRBJ2-7, with 7 bases lining up with TRBD1. V lost 5 bases and J lost 5; bases outside the gene matches: 9. CDR1 is SEHNR, CDR2 FQNEAQ, per germline (reference sequence). The length of the CDR3 is 14 residues. The CDR3 DNA sequence: TGTGCCAGCAGCGGTGTGACAGGGCAGGACGAGCAGTACTTC. Translated: CASSGVTGQDEQYF.

The chain employs TRBV4-1 and TRBJ1-1; D gene uncertain. V lost 3 bases to trimming and J lost 3 bases, with 14 bases between them. Per the germline V gene, CDR1 is MGHRA and CDR2 is YSYEKL. This CDR3 has 15 residues. CDR3 protein: CASSQDKNSYTEAFF. CDR3 DNA: TGCGCCAGCAGCCAGGATAAAAACAGCTACACTGAAGCTTTCTTT.

The chain is built from TRBV9 and TRBJ2-6, with D possibly being TRBD1 (5 bases). The CDR3 covers 18 residues. V lost 3 bases, J lost 0 bases, and 16 bases lay in between. Germline CDR1 is SGDLS and CDR2 is YYNGEE. This chain's CDR3 is CASSAQVGLLSGANVLTF. CDR3 coding DNA: TGTGCCAGCAGCGCACAGGTCGGATTACTCTCTGGGGCCAACGTCCTGACTTTC.

The V call is TRBV5-1, the J call TRBJ2-5, with 11 positions matching TRBD2. From germline, CDR1 is SGHRS and CDR2 YFSETQ. This CDR3 contains 16 residues. V lost 4 bases, J lost 3 bases, and 8 bases stayed unmatched. The CDR3 nucleotides are TGCGCCAGCAGCGTAGTAGCGGGGGGGCCCGAAGAGACCCAGTACTTC. The encoded protein is CASSVVAGGPEETQYF.

V gene TRBV5-1 combines with J gene TRBJ2-1, with D tentatively TRBD1 (6 bases). CDR3 size: 14 residues. CDR1 SGHRS and CDR2 YFSETQ come from the germline V gene. With 0 bases removed from V and 5 bases from J, the gap between germline ends came to 9 bases. The CDR3 region is CASSLGGPNNEQFF. CDR3 DNA: TGCGCCAGCAGCTTGGGGGGGCCGAACAATGAGCAGTTCTTC.

Only a few counts were recorded for this clone. The V gene is TRBV7-8, the J gene TRBJ1-3, with D possibly TRBD1 on 6 matching bases. Germline assignment: CDR1 SGHVS and CDR2 FQNEAQ. The CDR3 is 15 residues long. Trimming pared 4 bases from V and 2 bases from J, leaving 12 bases between. The CDR3 nucleotides are TGTGCCAGCAGCTATCAGGGGCTTGCTGGAAACACCATATATTTT. Its protein product is CASSYQGLAGNTIYF.

A single count supports this clone. The chain is built from TRBV19 and TRBJ1-2; D is uncertain. Trimming removed 2 bases from V and 1 base from J, with 8 bases in between. The CDR3 covers 14 residues. Germline-derived CDR1 and CDR2 are LNHDA and SQIVND (reference sequence). The CDR3 loop is CASSIIRDNYGYTF. The CDR3 DNA follows: TGTGCCAGTAGTATAATTCGGGATAACTATGGCTACACCTTC.

The chain links TRBV2 to TRBJ2-5, with D perhaps TRBD1 (6 bases). Germline CDR1 SNHLY, CDR2 FYNNEI. V was trimmed by 2 bases and J by 4 bases, leaving 14 bases between them. This CDR3 spans 15 amino acids. The CDR3 nucleotides read TGTGCCAGCAGTGAACGTTGGGGGCAGGGAGAGACCCAGTACTTC. Translating gives CASSERWGQGETQYF.

This chain connects TRBV28 to TRBJ2-3; 12 nucleotides align to TRBD2. The junction had 9 bases not matched to a gene; V was cut back by 6 bases and J by 5 bases. CDR3 length: 16 amino acids. The germline CDR1 and CDR2 sequences are MDHEN and SYDVKM. The CDR3 nucleotides read TGTGCCAGCAGAAAAACTAGCGGGAGGCGGGAAGATACGCAGTATTTT. This sequence encodes CASRKTSGRREDTQYF.

This clone has more than one count but fewer than ten. The chain has TRBV15 and TRBJ1-1; 9 nucleotides match TRBD1. Trimming cost V 6 bases and J 4 bases; bases outside gene matches: 9. Germline-derived CDR1 and CDR2 are LNHNV and YYDKDF (reference sequence). The CDR3 sequence is 15 residues long. The CDR3 sequence is CATSPRDRDVTEAFF. The DNA of the CDR3 is TGTGCCACCAGTCCCCGGGACAGGGATGTCACTGAAGCTTTCTTT.

This chain links TRBV10-3 with TRBJ1-5, with a possible D match to TRBD1 (6 bases). CDR3 length equals 16 residues. The V end was cut by 2 bases, the J end by 2 bases, with 13 bases between. Germline V gene sequence: CDR1 ENHRY, CDR2 SYGVKD. This CDR3 reads CAISETLRGGNQPQHF. The CDR3 DNA reads as TGTGCCATCAGTGAGACCCTCAGGGGAGGCAATCAGCCCCAGCATTTT.

This clone was seen only once. This chain joins TRBV15 and TRBJ1-5; D is ambiguous. The CDR3 is 14 residues long. Per the germline V gene, CDR1 is LNHNV and CDR2 is YYDKDF (reference sequence). V was cut by 3 bases and J by 1 base, with 7 bases left in between. The CDR3 DNA sequence: TGTGCCACCAGCAGGAGTCGGAGCAATCAGCCCCAGCATTTT. Amino acids: CATSRSRSNQPQHF.

A few counts support this clone. The chain combines TRBV5-1 with TRBJ2-7; 8 bases map to TRBD1. The germline V gene has CDR1 SGHRS and CDR2 YFSETQ. This CDR3 has 15 amino acids. Germline trimming cut 0 bases from V and 2 bases from J; bases unmatched to any gene: 4. Here the CDR3 DNA reads TGCGCCAGCAGCTTGGGTGGGACAGGTACCTACGAGCAGTACTTC. This sequence encodes CASSLGGTGTYEQYF.

Only one count was recorded for this clone. The chain has TRBV28 and TRBJ1-1; no firm D call. V was cut by 4 bases and J by 1 base, with 10 bases left in between. The CDR3 contains 14 residues. Germline V gene sequence: CDR1 MDHEN, CDR2 SYDVKM. As DNA, the CDR3 is TGTGCCAGCAGTTCCCTCGGGAGGAACACTGAAGCTTTCTTT. The encoded protein is CASSSLGRNTEAFF.

This chain joins TRBV28 and TRBJ2-7; weak D call: TRBD2 (6 bases). V gave up 4 bases and J gave up 0 bases, with 16 bases separating them. This CDR3 contains 16 residues. Germline V gene data show CDR1 as MDHEN and CDR2 as SYDVKM. The CDR3 bases are TGTGCCAGCAGTTCTACCCGGAGGGCCCGCTCCTACGAGCAGTACTTC. It translates to CASSSTRRARSYEQYF.

The chain uses TRBV21-1 and TRBJ1-1. TRBV21-1 is a documented pseudogene. The CDR3 runs 15 residues. CDR3 DNA sequence: TGTGCCAGCAGCAAAGTCTTAAAGAGGTTTTCTGAAGCTTTCTTT. Its protein product is CASSKVLKRFSEAFF.